Below are 12 T cell receptor beta chains sequenced from a single sample in a study of tumor-infiltrating lymphocytes in primary liver carcinoma. Researchers generated TCR beta cDNA from approximately 520 ng of total RNA, relying on a constant-region primer. Construction of TCR beta libraries relied on three successive nested multiplex PCR rounds employing slightly modified ARM-PCR. PCR rounds one and two used TRBV1-TRBV30 forward primers with a C-beta reverse primer for about 11 cycles each. TCRdb used MiXCR to reprocess the multiplex PCR reads, holding one entry per CDR3 protein. In the table there are roughly 120,000 distinct CDR3 sequences, 65% of which are singletons. Scientists recovered RNA and DNA together from roughly 20-30 mg of unsorted bulk tissue. What was sequenced was liver tumor tissue from sampling region 1. Subset in this sample: tumor region T1, superior pole. These receptors all stem from an older woman with primary liver carcinoma and hepatitis B virus infection.

Regarding this clonotype: This CDR3 fails to terminate in the conserved phenylalanine or tryptophan, so it likely reflects a read error. DNA of the CDR3: TGTGCCAGCAGCTCAACATGGTTACAGGGGGCAGATACGCAGTATTCT. Its protein is CASSSTWLQGADTQYS. This chain links TRBV11-2 with TRBJ2-3; 8 nucleotides match TRBD1. The CDR3 length is 16 residues. V shed 4 bases and J 4 bases; nucleotides not matched to a gene: 10. From germline, CDR1 is SGHAT and CDR2 FQNNGV.

This chain links TRBV6-4 with TRBJ2-3; 8 bases match TRBD2. Germline V CDR1 and CDR2: MRHNA, SNTAGT. The CDR3 is made up of 15 amino acids. The V gene end was trimmed by 0 bases and the J gene end by 5 bases; junction bases not matched to a gene: 4. CDR3 nucleotide sequence: TGTGCCAGCAGTGACTCGCGGGAGGTAGGAGATACGCAGTATTTT. Encoded protein: CASSDSREVGDTQYF.

The J gene is TRBJ1-2, the V gene TRBV11-2, with D hard to call. The germline V gene encodes CDR1 SGHAT and CDR2 FQNNGV. V was trimmed by 0 bases and J by 4 bases, leaving 12 bases between them. CDR3 length: 15 residues. CDR3 sequence: CASSLDQVDVYGYTF. The CDR3 coding sequence is TGTGCCAGCAGCTTAGATCAGGTAGACGTCTATGGCTACACCTTC. Full variable domain (outside the CDR3, taken from reference TRBV11-2 and TRBJ1-2): EAGVAQSPRYKIIEKRQSVAFWCNPISGHATLYWYQQILGQGPKLLIQFQNNGVVDDSQLPKDRFSAERLKGVDSTLKIQPAKLEDSAVYLCASSLDQVDVYGYTFGSGTRLTVV.

This clonotype was recorded only once. The chain employs TRBV20-1 and TRBJ2-7; 10 bases map to TRBD2. CDR3 size: 16 residues. CDR1 DFQATT and CDR2 SNEGSKA come from the germline V gene (reference sequence). V gave up 5 bases and J gave up 3 bases; unmatched junction bases: 13. CDR3 amino acids: CSASSGSGMMRYEQYF. The CDR3 DNA is TGCAGTGCTTCTAGCGGGAGCGGGATGATGCGCTACGAGCAGTACTTC.

There are many counts of this clonotype. The genes are TRBV29-1 and TRBJ1-1; D is uncertain. V gave up 0 bases and J gave up 10 bases, with 9 bases separating them. Germline CDR1 is SQVTM and CDR2 is ANQGSEA. The CDR3 contains 11 residues. The CDR3: CSVEETYRAFF. DNA for the CDR3: TGCAGCGTTGAAGAGACCTACAGAGCTTTCTTT.

A note on this clonotype: The conserved phenylalanine or tryptophan is not found at the CDR3 terminus, so this likely reflects a read error. This sequence joins TRBV6-2 or TRBV6-3 and TRBJ2-4, with TRBD2 identical over 13 bases. CDR1 MNHEY and CDR2 SVGEGT come from the germline V gene. CDR3 size: 17 residues. In nucleotides, the CDR3 is TGTGCCTGCAGTTCGGGGACTAGCGGGATAGGTAAAAACATTCAGTACGTC. Protein: CACSSGTSGIGKNIQYV.

The chain recombines TRBV11-2 with TRBJ2-3, with unresolved D. Germline V gene data show CDR1 as SGHAT and CDR2 as FQNNGV. The CDR3 runs 15 residues. Trimming pared 6 bases from V and 5 bases from J, leaving 18 bases between. The CDR3 DNA sequence: TGTGCCAGCAGGCCGACGGCGTCTAACTTAGATACGCAGTATTTT. This codes for CASRPTASNLDTQYF.

Many counts were recorded for this clonotype. In DNA form, the CDR3 reads TGTGCCACTTCAAACAGCGGCACAGATACGCAGTATTTT. Residues: CATSNSGTDTQYF. J is TRBJ2-3 and V is TRBV5-4; D is uncertain. Germline CDR1 and CDR2: SGHNT and YYREEE (reference sequence). There are 13 residues in the CDR3. V was cut by 9 bases and J by 1 base, with 12 bases left in between.

A single count supports this clonotype. The chain uses TRBV29-1 and TRBJ2-3, with a tentative D call TRBD1 (6 bases). The CDR3 has 14 residues. Trimming pared 5 bases from V and 10 bases from J, leaving 22 bases between. Per germline, CDR1 SQVTM and CDR2 ANQGSEA. The chain's CDR3 is CSVFGTPSTYAQYF. For the CDR3, the DNA is TGCAGCGTTTTCGGGACACCTTCGACATATGCGCAGTATTTT.

Comment on this clonotype: It may be a read error: a sequence one base away is much more abundant. The chain combines TRBV4-2 with TRBJ2-3; TRBD2 aligns across 7 bases. The CDR3 extends over 15 amino acids. The V gene's germline CDR1 is LGHNA and CDR2 YNFKEQ. The V segment lost 4 bases and the J segment 6 bases; nucleotides outside the gene matches: 10. The CDR3 nucleotides are TGTGCCAGCAGCCTGGGACTATCGGGAGTTGATACGCAGTATTTT. Residues: CASSLGLSGVDTQYF.

In the case of this clonotype: One base away lies a much larger clone, so this may be a sequencing read error. V gene TRBV11-2 combines with J gene TRBJ2-7, with D possibly matching TRBD1 (6 bases). The length of the CDR3 is 14 residues. Germline V gene lookup returns CDR1 SGHAT and CDR2 FQNNGV. Trimming took 1 base from V and 8 from J, leaving 15 bases between them. CDR3 sequence (DNA): TGTGCCAGCAGCTTAGGTACAGGGACGAACAAGCAGTACTTC. This translates into CASSLGTGTNKQYF.

With respect to this clonotype: A junction boundary mismatches the germline segment, possibly from a read error. The chain carries TRBV6-1 and TRBJ2-3; TRBD1 aligns across 9 bases. CDR1 and CDR2 (germline): MNHNS, SASEGT. The CDR3 spans 16 residues. Here the CDR3 reads CASSPHYRGRTYTQYF. The CDR3 DNA is TGTGCCAGCAGTCCCCACTACAGGGGGCGGACATATACACAGTATTTT.